This TCR beta chain stems from a study of blood T cell repertoires in COVID-19. Assay used: immunoSEQ multiplex PCR; TCRdb lists only in-frame clones, some missing. Among 250,000 to 300,000 clones, more than 75% were seen once, and the ten largest hold 15% to 18%. The germline gives CDR1 SQVTM, CDR2 ANQGSEA. Trimming took off 2 bases at V and 7 bases at J, with 15 bases between the two ends. CDR3 length equals 14 residues. The rearrangement links TRBV29-1 to TRBJ1-3; D is possibly TRBD1 (5 bases). This clonotype was obtained from a man between 18 and 29 years old who had recovered from COVID-19. Sequenced sample: PBMCs or T cells enriched from blood (not recorded which). CDR3 in amino acids: CSVETEPRGNTIYF. As DNA, the CDR3 is TGCAGCGTTGAAACGGAGCCTCGGGGGAACACCATATATTTT.